The entry below describes one T cell receptor beta chain. Its antigen remains unidentified. The data belong to a study of T cells in Graves' hyperthyroidism and ophthalmopathy. Study background: Peripheral blood samples were taken at initial diagnosis, prior to any treatment.

J gave up 9 bases and V 3 bases, and 13 bases lay outside the gene matches. This CDR3 comprises 15 residues. In germline, CDR1 is MNHNS, CDR2 SASEGT. Uncontrolled infections, other autoimmune diseases, pregnancy or lactation led to exclusion of patients. Study outcomes and limitations: Peripheral blood also featured most of the thyroid clonotypes expanded above 0.001.

TCR beta CDR3 region amplification was performed from RNA transcripts. HTBI primers were employed in a first-round RT-PCR of the TCR CDR3. From the multiplex PCR reads, TCRdb called clonotypes with MiXCR, one entry per CDR3 protein. The sample records about 640,000 distinct CDR3 sequences, 20% being singletons. The sequenced sample was blood. This TCR was recovered from a man aged 25-45 years with Graves' ophthalmopathy. The chain joins TRBV6-1 to TRBJ2-5; 7 positions match TRBD1. The CDR3 reads CASSEGTAGQGAQYF. CDR3 in DNA: TGTGCCAGCAGTGAGGGGACAGCCGGCCAGGGGGCCCAGTACTTC.